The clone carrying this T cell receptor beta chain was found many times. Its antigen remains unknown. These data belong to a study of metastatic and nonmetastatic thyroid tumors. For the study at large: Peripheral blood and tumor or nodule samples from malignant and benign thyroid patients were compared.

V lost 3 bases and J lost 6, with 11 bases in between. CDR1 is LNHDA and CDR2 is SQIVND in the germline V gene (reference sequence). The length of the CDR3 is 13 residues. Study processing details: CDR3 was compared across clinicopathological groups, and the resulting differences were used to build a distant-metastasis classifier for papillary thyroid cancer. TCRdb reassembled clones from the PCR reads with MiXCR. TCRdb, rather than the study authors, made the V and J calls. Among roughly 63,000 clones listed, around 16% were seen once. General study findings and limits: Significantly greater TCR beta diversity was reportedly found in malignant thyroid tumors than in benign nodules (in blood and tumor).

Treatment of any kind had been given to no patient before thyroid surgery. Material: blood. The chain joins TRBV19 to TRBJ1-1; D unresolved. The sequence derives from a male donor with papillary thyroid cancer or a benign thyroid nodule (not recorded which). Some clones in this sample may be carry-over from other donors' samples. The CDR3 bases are TGTGCCAGTAGTATCTCCTCGGTGGCTGAAGCTTTCTTT. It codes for CASSISSVAEAFF. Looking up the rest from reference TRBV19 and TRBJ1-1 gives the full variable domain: DGGITQSPKYLFRKEGQNVTLSCEQNLNHDAMYWYRQDPGQGLRLIYYSQIVNDFQKGDIAEGYSVSREKKESFPLTVTSAQKNPTAFYLCASSISSVAEAFFGQGTRLTVV.